Listed here is a single T cell receptor (beta chain). This record belongs to a study of blood T cell repertoires in COVID-19. Turning to the study itself: Sources were T cells, B-cell-depleted T cells, or PBMCs; the material itself was cDNA or gDNA.

Using immunoSEQ multiplex PCR, the repertoire was profiled, and TCRdb retains in-frame clones only, with some absent. The sample holds around 230,000 clones, roughly 80% seen once. Trimming took off 0 bases at V and 7 bases at J, with 11 bases between the two ends. The CDR3 consists of 15 residues. CDR1 and CDR2 (germline): SGHRS, YFSETQ. The TCR originated in a woman older than 75 with acute or convalescent COVID-19. The V and J genes are TRBV5-1 and TRBJ1-6; D possibly corresponds to TRBD1 (5 bases). The sequenced sample was peripheral blood. The DNA of the CDR3 is TGCGCCAGCAGCTTGGAAGCCCAGGGAAATTCACCCCTCCACTTT. It encodes CASSLEAQGNSPLHF.